By proportion, the clone carrying this T cell receptor beta chain is medium-sized. Antigen: not known. The J segment lost 3 bases and the V segment lost 5 bases, leaving 7 bases of the junction unmatched. Germline lookup yields CDR1 SGHNT and CDR2 YENEEA. This CDR3 contains 14 residues. These data come from a study of T cells in localized non-small cell lung cancer. Regarding the study as a whole: The highest T cell clonality was in uninvolved adjacent lung, above tumor. Within adjacent lung there appeared a median around 60 of the top 100 tumor clones.

Sequencing used immunoSEQ multiplex PCR; TCRdb keeps in-frame clones, though not all of them. The sample holds under 2,000 clones, about 19% seen once. The sequencing here drew on normal lung tissue next to the tumor, taken before any cancer treatment. This receptor was identified in a man between 40 and 69 years old with stage III lung adenocarcinoma. This rearrangement joins TRBV11-3 to TRBJ2-7, with TRBD1 matching 7 bases. In DNA form, the CDR3 reads TGTGCCAGCAGCGCCTCGGACAGGAACTACGAGCAGTACTTC. This codes for CASSASDRNYEQYF.